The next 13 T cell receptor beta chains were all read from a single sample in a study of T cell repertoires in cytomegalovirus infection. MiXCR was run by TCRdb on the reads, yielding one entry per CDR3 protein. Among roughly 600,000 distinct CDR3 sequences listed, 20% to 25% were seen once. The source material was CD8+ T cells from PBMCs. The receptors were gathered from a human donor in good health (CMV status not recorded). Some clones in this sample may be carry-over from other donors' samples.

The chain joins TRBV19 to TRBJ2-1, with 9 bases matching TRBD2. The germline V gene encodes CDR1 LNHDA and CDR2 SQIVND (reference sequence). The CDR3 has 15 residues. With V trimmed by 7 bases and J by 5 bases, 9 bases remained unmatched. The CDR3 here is CASNPAGGFHNEQFF. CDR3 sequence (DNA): TGTGCCAGTAACCCAGCGGGGGGCTTTCACAATGAGCAGTTCTTC. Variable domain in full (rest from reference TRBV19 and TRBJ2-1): DGGITQSPKYLFRKEGQNVTLSCEQNLNHDAMYWYRQDPGQGLRLIYYSQIVNDFQKGDIAEGYSVSREKKESFPLTVTSAQKNPTAFYLCASNPAGGFHNEQFFGPGTRLTVL.

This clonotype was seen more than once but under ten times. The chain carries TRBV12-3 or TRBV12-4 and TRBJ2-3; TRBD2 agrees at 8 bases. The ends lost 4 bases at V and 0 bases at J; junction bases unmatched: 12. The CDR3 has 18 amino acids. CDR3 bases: TGTGCCAGCAGTTCCCCTCCACTAGCGGCCAACAGCACAGATACGCAGTATTTT. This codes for CASSSPPLAANSTDTQYF.

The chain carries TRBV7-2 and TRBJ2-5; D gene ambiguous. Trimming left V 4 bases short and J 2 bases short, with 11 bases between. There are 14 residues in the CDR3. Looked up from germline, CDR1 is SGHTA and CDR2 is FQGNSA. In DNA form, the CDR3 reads TGTGCCAGCAGCTCCAGGCATGGACAAGAGACCCAGTACTTC. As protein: CASSSRHGQETQYF.

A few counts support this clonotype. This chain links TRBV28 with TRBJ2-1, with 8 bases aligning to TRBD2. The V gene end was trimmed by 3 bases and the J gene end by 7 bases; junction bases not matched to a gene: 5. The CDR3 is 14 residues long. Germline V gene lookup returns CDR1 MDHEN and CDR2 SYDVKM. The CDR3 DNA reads TGTGCCAGCAGTTTTCGGGGGGGCGGGAATGAGCAGTTCTTC. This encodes CASSFRGGGNEQFF.

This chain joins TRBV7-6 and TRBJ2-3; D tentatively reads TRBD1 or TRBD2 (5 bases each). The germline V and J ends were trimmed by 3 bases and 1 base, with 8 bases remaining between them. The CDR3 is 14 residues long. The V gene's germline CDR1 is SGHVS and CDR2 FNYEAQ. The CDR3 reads CASSFVGGTDTQYF. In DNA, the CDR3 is TGTGCCAGCAGCTTTGTGGGGGGCACAGATACGCAGTATTTT.

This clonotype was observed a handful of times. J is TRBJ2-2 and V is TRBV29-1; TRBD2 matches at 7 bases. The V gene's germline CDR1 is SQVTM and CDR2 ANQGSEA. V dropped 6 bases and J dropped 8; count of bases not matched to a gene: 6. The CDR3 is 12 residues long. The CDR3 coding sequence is TGCAGCGTCCATGCGGGGGTTGGGGAGCTGTTTTTT. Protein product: CSVHAGVGELFF.

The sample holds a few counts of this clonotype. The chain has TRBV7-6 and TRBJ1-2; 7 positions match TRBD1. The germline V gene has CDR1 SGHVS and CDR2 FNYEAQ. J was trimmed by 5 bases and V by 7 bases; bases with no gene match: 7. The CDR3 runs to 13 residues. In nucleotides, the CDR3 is TGTGCCAGCACCCGGGACAGCATATATGGCTACACCTTC. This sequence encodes CASTRDSIYGYTF.

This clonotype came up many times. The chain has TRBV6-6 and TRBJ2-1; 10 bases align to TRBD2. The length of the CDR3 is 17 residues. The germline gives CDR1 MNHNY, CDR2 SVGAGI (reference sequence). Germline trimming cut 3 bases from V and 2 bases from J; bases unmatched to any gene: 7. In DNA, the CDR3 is TGTGCCAGCAGTTATACGGCTAGCGGGGGACCCTACAATGAGCAGTTCTTC. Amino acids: CASSYTASGGPYNEQFF.

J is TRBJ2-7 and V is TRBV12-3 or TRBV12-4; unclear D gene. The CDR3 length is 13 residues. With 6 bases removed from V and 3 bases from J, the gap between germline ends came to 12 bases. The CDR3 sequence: CASSTTTDYEQYV. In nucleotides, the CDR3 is TGTGCCAGCAGCACTACTACTGACTACGAGCAGTACGTC.

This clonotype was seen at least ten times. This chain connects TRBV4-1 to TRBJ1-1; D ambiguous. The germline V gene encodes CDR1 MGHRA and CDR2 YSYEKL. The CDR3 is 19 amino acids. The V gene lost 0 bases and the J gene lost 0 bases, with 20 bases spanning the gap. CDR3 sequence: CASSQDSGLWGTLNTEAFF. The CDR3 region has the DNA TGCGCCAGCAGCCAAGATTCTGGCTTATGGGGTACGCTGAACACTGAAGCTTTCTTT.

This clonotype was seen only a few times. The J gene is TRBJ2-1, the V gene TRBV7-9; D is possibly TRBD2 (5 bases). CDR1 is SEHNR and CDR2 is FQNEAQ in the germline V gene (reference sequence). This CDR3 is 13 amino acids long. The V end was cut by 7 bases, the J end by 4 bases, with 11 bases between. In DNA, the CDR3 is TGTGCCAGCACCCCTCGGGGTTACAATGAGCAGTTCTTC. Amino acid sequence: CASTPRGYNEQFF.

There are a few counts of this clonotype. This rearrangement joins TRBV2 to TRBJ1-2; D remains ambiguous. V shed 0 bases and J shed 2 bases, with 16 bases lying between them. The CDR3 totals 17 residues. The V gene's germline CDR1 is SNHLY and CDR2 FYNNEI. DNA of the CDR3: TGTGCCAGCAGTGAAGCGCTTAAACTGGAGCCCAACTATGGCTACACCTTC. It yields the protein CASSEALKLEPNYGYTF.

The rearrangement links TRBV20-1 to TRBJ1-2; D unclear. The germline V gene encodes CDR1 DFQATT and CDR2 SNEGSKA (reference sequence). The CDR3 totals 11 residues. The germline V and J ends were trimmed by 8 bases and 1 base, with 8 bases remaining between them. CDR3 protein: CSPILNYGYTF. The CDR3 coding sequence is TGCAGTCCAATACTTAACTATGGCTACACCTTC.